The next 22 T cell receptor beta chains were all read from a single sample in a study of regulatory T cells in long-lasting Graves disease. The TCR beta library used iRepertoire HTBI primers with Arm-PCR amplification of CDR3. One entry per CDR3 protein results from TCRdb running MiXCR on the multiplex PCR reads. In the table there are 400,000 to 500,000 distinct CDR3 sequences, under 25% of which are singletons. Indicated time point: persistent/refractory GD, antithyroid drugs over 5 years with positive TRAb. After RNA was extracted from PBMCs, the TCR library was made from it. The specimen comprised peripheral blood mononuclear cells (PBMCs), sampled when the disease was refractory, from a patient treated with antithyroid drugs. The receptor set was obtained from a female donor with Graves disease.

This clonotype was counted many times. V usage is TRBV28 and J usage is TRBJ2-7; a weak D match, TRBD2 (5 bases). Per germline, CDR1 MDHEN and CDR2 SYDVKM. V lost 2 bases and J 3 bases, leaving 17 bases between the germline ends. The CDR3 consists of 16 residues. DNA of the CDR3: TGTGCCAGCAGTTTACCACCGTGGACTCCCCACTACGAGCAGTACTTC. Amino acids: CASSLPPWTPHYEQYF.

There are many counts of this clonotype. DNA of the CDR3: TGTGCCAGCAGTTACATCGCAGCGGTCGGGGAGACCCAGTACTTC. Translated: CASSYIAAVGETQYF. The chain is built from TRBV6-5 and TRBJ2-5; TRBD2 is a possible D gene (5 bases). The CDR3 consists of 15 residues. Germline V gene sequence: CDR1 MNHEY, CDR2 SVGAGI. V was shortened by 2 bases and J by 5 bases, with 15 bases between the two germline ends.

The sample holds a few counts of this clonotype. V is TRBV2 and J is TRBJ1-6; D is undetermined. V was pared by 6 bases and J by 0 bases, with 9 bases between. Per germline, CDR1 SNHLY and CDR2 FYNNEI. The CDR3 runs to 15 residues. The CDR3 sequence is CASRDDSSYNSPLHF. The CDR3 DNA follows: TGTGCCAGCAGAGATGATAGCTCCTATAATTCACCCCTCCACTTT.

In its sample, this clonotype was seen many times. V gene TRBV28 combines with J gene TRBJ2-4; D gene unclear. Trimming removed 3 bases from V and 8 bases from J, with 5 bases in between. The CDR3 is made up of 11 amino acids. Germline V gene sequence: CDR1 MDHEN, CDR2 SYDVKM. CDR3 amino acids: CASSFKDIQYF. CDR3 coding DNA: TGTGCCAGCAGTTTTAAAGACATTCAGTACTTC.

Points on this clonotype: This could be a read error, since a much larger clone is one nucleotide away. CDR3 region: CASSQTGIARYTF. DNA of the CDR3: TGTGCCAGCAGTCAAACAGGGATTGCACGCTACACCTTC. The chain links TRBV6-1 to TRBJ1-2; perhaps TRBD1 as D (6 bases). CDR3 length: 13 amino acids. Trimming pared 5 bases from V and 9 bases from J, leaving 16 bases between. The V gene's germline CDR1 is MNHNS and CDR2 SASEGT.

This clonotype was seen at least ten times. V and J are TRBV6-1 and TRBJ1-2; unclear D gene. The CDR3 contains 14 residues. Germline V gives CDR1 MNHNS, CDR2 SASEGT. Trimming took 6 bases from V and 4 from J, leaving 15 bases between them. CDR3 in DNA: TGTGCCAGCAGCCCCTCTGGGAGCAGCTATGGCTACACCTTC. Encoded protein: CASSPSGSSYGYTF.

The gene calls are TRBV28 and TRBJ1-3; TRBD1 matches at 8 bases. From germline, CDR1 is MDHEN and CDR2 SYDVKM. V shed 10 bases and J 0 bases; nucleotides not matched to a gene: 14. CDR3 length: 17 amino acids. This CDR3 is CATRSAQGVNSGNTIYF. CDR3 coding DNA: TGTGCCACCCGTTCGGCACAGGGGGTCAACTCTGGAAACACCATATATTTT.

This clonotype has just a few counts. The rearrangement joins TRBV29-1 to TRBJ1-1, with TRBD1 identical over 7 bases. Per the germline V gene, CDR1 is SQVTM and CDR2 is ANQGSEA. The CDR3 covers 13 residues. V dropped 4 bases and J dropped 3; count of bases not matched to a gene: 5. The CDR3 coding sequence is TGCAGCGTTGCGACAGGGAGGCACACTGAAGCTTTCTTT. Its translation: CSVATGRHTEAFF.

This clonotype was recorded many times. This CDR3 is CASRQGWTNEKLFF. In nucleotides, the CDR3 is TGTGCCTCGAGACAGGGGTGGACTAATGAAAAACTGTTTTTT. The genes are TRBV30 and TRBJ1-4; 8 nucleotides agree with TRBD1. The J segment lost 2 bases and the V segment lost 7 bases, leaving 6 bases of the junction unmatched. There are 14 residues in the CDR3. The germline CDR1 and CDR2 sequences are GTSNPN and SVGIG (reference sequence).

The chain couples TRBV10-3 to TRBJ1-4, with a possible D match to TRBD1 (5 bases). The CDR3 is 15 residues long. Germline V gene data show CDR1 as ENHRY and CDR2 as SYGVKD. Between the trimmed V and J ends, which lost 0 bases and 5 bases, there was a span of 10 bases. CDR3 loop: CAISESGRQNEKLFF. CDR3 coding DNA: TGTGCCATCAGTGAGTCCGGGAGACAGAATGAAAAACTGTTTTTT.

This clonotype occurred once. The rearrangement links TRBV24-1 to TRBJ2-7; D may correspond to TRBD1 or TRBD2 (5 bases each). Germline V gene sequence: CDR1 KGHDR, CDR2 SFDVKD. V was clipped by 5 bases and J by 0 bases, with 10 bases between them. The CDR3 spans 14 residues. The CDR3 DNA reads as TGTGCCACCAGTGTGGCAGGGAGCTCCTACGAGCAGTACTTC. This encodes CATSVAGSSYEQYF.

This clonotype showed up many times. The V and J genes are TRBV12-3 or TRBV12-4 and TRBJ2-2; 7 bases map to TRBD1. The CDR3 spans 14 residues. After removal of 10 bases from V and 6 bases from J, the junction contained 11 bases not matched to a gene. The CDR3 DNA reads TGTGCCATCAACGAGGGGGCAAACGCCGGGGAGCTGTTTTTT. It codes for CAINEGANAGELFF.

This clonotype has just a few counts. The V call is TRBV19, the J call TRBJ2-2; D ambiguous. Trimming cost V 1 base and J 0 bases, with 12 bases left between them. Germline values: CDR1 LNHDA, CDR2 SQIVND (reference sequence). The CDR3 has 17 residues. The DNA for the CDR3 is TGTGCCAGTAGTATAGGTATGCGGCACACGAACACCGGGGAGCTGTTTTTT. Encoded protein: CASSIGMRHTNTGELFF.

Regarding this clonotype: This may stem from a read error, because a much larger clone lies one nucleotide away. No conserved phenylalanine or tryptophan is present at the end of the CDR3, so a read error is the likely explanation. The CDR3 loop is CAWRAPLHQETQYL. CDR3 in DNA: TGTGCCTGGAGGGCCCCCCTTCACCAAGAGACCCAGTACCTC. The chain links TRBV30 to TRBJ2-5; no reliable D call. CDR3 length: 14 amino acids. Germline CDR1 and CDR2: GTSNPN and SVGIG (reference sequence). V shed 3 bases and J shed 0 bases, with 11 bases lying between them.

The chain joins TRBV19 to TRBJ1-5, with 7 bases lining up with TRBD1. J was trimmed by 6 bases and V by 7 bases; bases with no gene match: 9. CDR1 and CDR2 from the germline V gene are LNHDA and SQIVND (reference sequence). The length of the CDR3 is 14 residues. In nucleotides, the CDR3 is TGTGCCAGTAAGAACAGGGGATATGGTCAGCCCCAGCATTTT. Amino acids: CASKNRGYGQPQHF.

This clonotype was observed many times. In nucleotides, the CDR3 is TGTGCCAGCCCGACCCCGGGACAGGGGATCGAGACCCAGTACTTC. Its protein product is CASPTPGQGIETQYF. The chain carries TRBV2 and TRBJ2-5; 10 bases map to TRBD1. V lost 8 bases to trimming and J lost 5 bases; unmatched junction nucleotides: 11. This CDR3 has 15 residues. The germline V gene encodes CDR1 SNHLY and CDR2 FYNNEI.

This clonotype came up a few times. The CDR3 loop is CASTPGLGYGYTF. The CDR3 DNA follows: TGTGCCAGCACCCCAGGGCTGGGCTATGGCTACACCTTC. V is TRBV28 and J is TRBJ1-2; D might be TRBD1 (5 bases). This CDR3 region has 13 residues. CDR1 MDHEN and CDR2 SYDVKM come from the germline V gene. V gave up 7 bases and J gave up 4 bases, with 13 bases separating them.

This clonotype was observed many times. This chain joins TRBV12-3 or TRBV12-4 and TRBJ2-2, with TRBD1 matching over 7 bases. The junction had 2 bases not matched to a gene; V was cut back by 4 bases and J by 6 bases. The CDR3 has 13 amino acids. CDR3 DNA sequence: TGTGCCAGCAGTTCGACAGGGCCCGGGGAGCTGTTTTTT. The encoded protein is CASSSTGPGELFF.

This clonotype has a handful of counts. The chain carries TRBV28 and TRBJ2-3; 9 nucleotides match TRBD1. Germline CDR1 reads MDHEN; CDR2 reads SYDVKM. Unmatched junction bases numbered 9, after V lost 3 bases and J lost 2 bases. The CDR3 consists of 17 residues. The CDR3 coding sequence is TGTGCCAGCAGTTTCGGTGGGACAGGGATCGACACAGATACGCAGTATTTT. Translated, it gives CASSFGGTGIDTDTQYF.

This clonotype was seen ten or more times. This chain joins TRBV28 and TRBJ2-4; the match to TRBD1 covers 9 bases. The V gene end was trimmed by 5 bases and the J gene end by 9 bases; junction bases not matched to a gene: 8. The CDR3 has 14 amino acids. The V gene's germline CDR1 is MDHEN and CDR2 SYDVKM. DNA of the CDR3: TGTGCCAGCAGTCAGGGACAGGGCAAGGGCATTCAGTACTTC. Translation: CASSQGQGKGIQYF.

This clonotype has ten or more counts. The V and J genes are TRBV6-1 and TRBJ1-1, with a weak D call TRBD1 (6 bases). V was pared by 10 bases and J by 1 base, with 10 bases between. Germline V gives CDR1 MNHNS, CDR2 SASEGT. The CDR3 extends over 12 amino acids. The CDR3 loop is CATQTGNTEAFF. In DNA form, the CDR3 reads TGTGCCACCCAGACAGGGAACACTGAAGCTTTCTTT.

The rearrangement links TRBV12-3 or TRBV12-4 to TRBJ1-5, with unresolved D. This CDR3 region has 14 residues. V lost 3 bases and J 1 base, leaving 7 bases between the germline ends. The CDR3 sequence is CASSFSNSNQPQHF. CDR3 DNA: TGTGCCAGCAGTTTCTCGAACAGCAATCAGCCCCAGCATTTT.